A selection of T cell receptor beta chains follows, all from one sample in a study of T-cell reconstitution after alpha-beta-depleted transplantation in children. Each CDR3 protein is one row after TCRdb ran MiXCR on the PCR reads. The table lists around 800,000 distinct CDR3 sequences, 16% of them singletons, with around 4.5% in the top ten. Source: PBMCs, mostly from graft donor cells, taken 360 days after TCRalphabeta/CD19-depleted stem cell transplant. All receptors come from a male patient between 10 and 17 years old who had a stem cell transplant for acute lymphoblastic leukemia, so the T cells may come from the graft donor. Each CDR3 is given with its conserved first and last residue. The D gene is left open where the match is weak. A row's size may be missing; if present it is once, few, many or a size class.

clone size	V gene	D gene	J gene	CDR3 protein	CDR3 DNA
few	TRBV5-1	-	TRBJ1-4	CASSLVTPNEKLFF	TGCGCCAGCAGCTTGGTTACTCCCAATGAAAAACTGTTTTTT
few	TRBV5-6	-	TRBJ2-1	CASSLDWISSYNEQFF	TGTGCCAGCAGCTTGGATTGGATTAGCTCCTACAATGAGCAGTTCTTC
-	TRBV19	TRBD2	TRBJ2-1	CASSMTSPGLYNEQFF	TGTGCCAGTAGTATGACTAGCCCTGGGTTGTACAATGAGCAGTTCTTC
-	TRBV11-2	-	TRBJ2-2	CASSLDRSGNTGELFF	TGTGCCAGCAGCTTAGATCGATCCGGGAACACCGGGGAGCTGTTTTTT
few	TRBV7-9	-	TRBJ2-7	CASSLGRTGVRADEQYF	TGTGCCAGCAGCTTAGGACGAACGGGAGTGAGGGCGGACGAGCAGTACTTC
few	TRBV11-2	TRBD2	TRBJ2-2	CASSGFEEGLGGPNTGELFF	TGTGCCAGCAGCGGGTTCGAAGAAGGACTAGGAGGCCCTAACACCGGGGAGCTGTTTTTT
many	TRBV20-1	-	TRBJ2-1	CSARDWGGLWNEQFF	TGCAGTGCTAGAGATTGGGGAGGCCTTTGGAATGAGCAGTTCTTC
many	TRBV29-1	-	TRBJ2-1	CSVQRGGDNEQFF	TGCAGCGTACAAAGGGGGGGGGACAATGAGCAGTTCTTC
many	TRBV7-6	TRBD1	TRBJ1-1	CASSARQGVGTEAFF	TGTGCCAGCAGCGCCAGACAGGGGGTTGGCACTGAAGCTTTCTTT
few	TRBV3-1	-	TRBJ2-5	CASSQEGGSQYF	TGTGCCAGCAGCCAAGAGGGCGGGTCCCAGTACTTC
many	TRBV7-9	-	TRBJ2-7	CASSLVSDSYEQYF	TGTGCCAGCAGCTTAGTTTCCGATTCCTACGAGCAGTACTTC
many	TRBV15	-	TRBJ2-7	CATSRGLASSYEQYF	TGTGCCACCAGCAGAGGTCTAGCGTCTTCCTACGAGCAGTACTTC
few	TRBV4-2	TRBD2	TRBJ2-7	CASSQALAAYEQYF	TGTGCCAGCAGCCAAGCACTAGCGGCCTACGAGCAGTACTTC
-	TRBV20-1	-	TRBJ1-5	CSARDRGTMYQPQHF	TGCAGTGCTAGAGATCGAGGGACGATGTATCAGCCCCAGCATTTT
many	TRBV5-1	TRBD2	TRBJ2-1	CASSLGLAGRDEQFF	TGCGCCAGCAGCTTGGGACTAGCGGGGAGAGATGAGCAGTTCTTC
few	TRBV6-4	TRBD2	TRBJ2-1	CAREGRGRLGFSLPNEQFF	TGTGCCCGCGAGGGGAGGGGCCGGCTAGGGTTCTCGTTACCGAATGAGCAGTTCTTC
-	TRBV15	-	TRBJ1-1	CATSRDHRWNTEAFF	TGTGCCACCAGCAGAGATCACCGATGGAACACTGAAGCTTTCTTT
few	TRBV4-1	TRBD2	TRBJ2-5	CASSQKKLQLGGYQETQYF	TGCGCCAGCAGCCAGAAGAAACTTCAGCTGGGGGGGTACCAAGAGACCCAGTACTTC
few	TRBV11-3	TRBD1	TRBJ2-1	CASSVGQGRRNEQFF	TGTGCCAGCAGCGTTGGACAGGGGAGGAGGAATGAGCAGTTCTTC
many	TRBV18	TRBD2	TRBJ2-1	CASSPRGLAGEQFF	TGTGCCAGCTCACCACGAGGACTAGCTGGGGAGCAGTTCTTC
-	TRBV7-6	-	TRBJ2-7	CASSRGQSFAYEQYF	TGTGCCAGCAGCCGCGGACAGTCCTTCGCCTACGAGCAGTACTTC
few	TRBV18	-	TRBJ2-3	CASSPQNTDTQYF	TGTGCCAGCTCACCACAGAACACAGATACGCAGTATTTT
few	TRBV28	TRBD1	TRBJ2-1	CASSLSGTGGGEQFF	TGTGCCAGCAGTCTGTCCGGGACAGGGGGCGGTGAGCAGTTCTTC
-	TRBV6-6	-	TRBJ1-4	CASSYLGQKLFF	TGTGCCAGCAGTTATCTTGGACAAAAACTGTTTTTT
few	TRBV29-1	TRBD1	TRBJ1-1	CSVVLGTGEAFF	TGCAGCGTTGTTCTAGGGACAGGAGAAGCTTTCTTT
many	TRBV25-1	TRBD2	TRBJ2-5	CASSDKVGLAGAETQYF	TGTGCCAGCAGTGATAAGGTCGGGCTAGCGGGAGCGGAGACCCAGTACTTC
many	TRBV3-1	TRBD2	TRBJ2-3	CASSQGSGQHLDTQYF	TGTGCCAGCAGCCAAGGTAGCGGGCAGCACTTGGATACGCAGTATTTT
once	TRBV5-5	TRBD1	TRBJ1-5	CASSAQQGVFSQPQHF	TGTGCCAGCAGCGCCCAACAGGGGGTCTTTTCTCAGCCCCAGCATTTT
-	TRBV5-1	TRBD1	TRBJ2-4	CASSLNRTGAMLAKNIQYF	TGCGCCAGCAGCTTAAATCGGACAGGTGCAATGCTAGCCAAAAACATTCAGTACTTC
few	TRBV7-3	TRBD2	TRBJ2-1	CASSHPQTSGRSYNEQFF	TGTGCCAGCAGCCACCCCCAGACTAGCGGGAGATCTTACAATGAGCAGTTCTTC
-	TRBV5-1	TRBD2	TRBJ2-7	CASSLAGGEGERYF	TGCGCCAGCAGCTTAGCGGGAGGAGAGGGCGAGCGGTACTTC
-	TRBV20-1	TRBD2	TRBJ2-7	CSARGGLEHGREQYF	TGCAGTGCTAGGGGGGGACTAGAACATGGACGCGAGCAGTACTTC
-	TRBV5-1	TRBD2	TRBJ2-1	CASSLRETSGRAGDEQFF	TGCGCCAGCAGCTTACGAGAGACTAGCGGGAGGGCCGGTGATGAGCAGTTCTTC
-	TRBV5-1	TRBD2	TRBJ2-1	CASSLKSASGPYNEQFF	TGCGCCAGCAGCTTGAAGTCGGCTAGCGGGCCGTACAATGAGCAGTTCTTC
-	TRBV4-1	-	TRBJ1-4	CASSQGPVEKLFF	TGCGCCAGCAGCCAAGGCCCGGTTGAAAAACTGTTTTTT
-	TRBV2	TRBD2	TRBJ2-3	CASRQLAVSTDTQYF	TGTGCCAGCAGGCAACTAGCGGTTAGCACAGATACGCAGTATTTT
-	TRBV2	-	TRBJ2-1	CASSTRLSSYNEQFF	TGTGCCAGCAGTACGAGACTAAGCTCCTACAATGAGCAGTTCTTC
few	TRBV4-1	-	TRBJ1-6	CASSQDRGISPLHF	TGCGCCAGCAGCCAAGATCGGGGGATCTCACCCCTCCACTTT
few	TRBV3-1	TRBD2	TRBJ2-7	CASSHHGGATSGRWYF	TGTGCCAGCAGCCATCATGGCGGGGCGACTAGCGGGAGATGGTACTTC
-	TRBV5-1	TRBD2	TRBJ2-3	CASRPRAGVTDTQYF	TGCGCCAGCCGCCCCAGAGCGGGAGTGACAGATACGCAGTATTTT
-	TRBV11-2	TRBD2	TRBJ2-3	CASSSPWIAGGPGTDTQYF	TGTGCCAGCAGCTCGCCTTGGATAGCGGGAGGGCCTGGCACAGATACGCAGTATTTT
-	TRBV19	TRBD2	TRBJ2-3	CASSKAGTITDTQYF	TGTGCCAGTAGTAAAGCGGGAACGATCACAGATACGCAGTATTTT
-	TRBV5-1	-	TRBJ2-5	CASSFRSGLQETQYF	TGCGCCAGCAGCTTTAGGTCCGGACTACAAGAGACCCAGTACTTC
-	TRBV12-5	-	TRBJ2-5	CASGLAFSETQYF	TGTGCTAGTGGTTTGGCCTTCAGCGAGACCCAGTACTTC
-	TRBV5-1	TRBD1	TRBJ2-7	CASSLGQGAEQYF	TGCGCCAGCAGCTTGGGACAGGGGGCCGAGCAGTACTTC
few	TRBV7-3	-	TRBJ1-1	CASSSYLSTAMNTEAFF	TGTGCCAGCAGCTCGTATCTTTCGACAGCCATGAACACTGAAGCTTTCTTT
-	TRBV3-1	TRBD1	TRBJ2-7	CASSHIFRDRAYEQYF	TGTGCCAGCAGCCATATTTTCCGGGACAGGGCCTACGAGCAGTACTTC
-	TRBV20-1	TRBD1	TRBJ1-4	CSARRWTGGNEKLFF	TGCAGTGCTAGACGCTGGACAGGGGGAAATGAAAAACTGTTTTTT
few	TRBV29-1	TRBD2	TRBJ2-1	CSVGGASGRGAYNEQFF	TGCAGCGTTGGAGGAGCTAGCGGGAGGGGGGCGTACAATGAGCAGTTCTTC
-	TRBV29-1	TRBD2	TRBJ2-7	CSVEDGTIEQHF	TGCAGCGTTGAAGATGGGACTATCGAGCAGCACTTC
few	TRBV5-6	-	TRBJ1-5	CASSSREQPQHF	TGTGCCAGCAGTTCCAGGGAGCAGCCCCAGCATTTT
-	TRBV20-1	TRBD1	TRBJ1-2	CSAIGQGPYGYTF	TGCAGTGCCATCGGACAGGGCCCTTATGGCTACACCTTC
few	TRBV29-1	TRBD1	TRBJ1-6	CSVGWGTANSPLHF	TGCAGCGTCGGTTGGGGGACAGCAAATTCACCCCTCCACTTT
few	TRBV4-1	-	TRBJ2-3	CASRHVRGTRTDTQYF	TGCGCCAGCAGACATGTCCGGGGAACCAGGACAGATACGCAGTATTTT
-	TRBV7-2	-	TRBJ2-1	CASSQMGASIYEQFF	TGTGCCAGCAGCCAGATGGGAGCTAGCATCTATGAGCAGTTCTTC
-	TRBV29-1	-	TRBJ2-4	CSVVGNLNIQYF	TGCAGCGTTGTAGGGAATCTTAACATTCAGTACTTC
-	TRBV6-5	-	TRBJ2-1	CASSYEGYYNEQFF	TGTGCCAGCAGTTACGAAGGCTATTACAATGAGCAGTTCTTC
-	TRBV4-1	-	TRBJ2-7	CASSPGTPLIYEQYF	TGCGCCAGCAGCCCCGGGACCCCTCTTATATACGAGCAGTACTTC
-	TRBV5-5	TRBD1	TRBJ1-5	CASSFGQGIYQPQHF	TGTGCCAGCAGCTTCGGACAGGGGATATATCAGCCCCAGCATTTT